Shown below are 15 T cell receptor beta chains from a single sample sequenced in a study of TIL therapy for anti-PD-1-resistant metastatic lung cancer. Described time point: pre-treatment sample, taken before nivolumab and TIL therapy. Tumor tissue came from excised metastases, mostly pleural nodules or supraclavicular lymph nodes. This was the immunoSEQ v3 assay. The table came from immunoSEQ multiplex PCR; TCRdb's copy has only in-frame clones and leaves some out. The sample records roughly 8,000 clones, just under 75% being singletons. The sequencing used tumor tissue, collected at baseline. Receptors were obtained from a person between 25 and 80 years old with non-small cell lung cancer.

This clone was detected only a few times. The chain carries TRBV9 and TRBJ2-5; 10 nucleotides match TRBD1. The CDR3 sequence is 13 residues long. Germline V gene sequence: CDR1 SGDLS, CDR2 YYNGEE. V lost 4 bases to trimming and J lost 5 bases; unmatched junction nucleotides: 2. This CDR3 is CASSTGQGETQYF. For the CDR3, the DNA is TGTGCCAGCAGCACGGGACAGGGGGAGACCCAGTACTTC.

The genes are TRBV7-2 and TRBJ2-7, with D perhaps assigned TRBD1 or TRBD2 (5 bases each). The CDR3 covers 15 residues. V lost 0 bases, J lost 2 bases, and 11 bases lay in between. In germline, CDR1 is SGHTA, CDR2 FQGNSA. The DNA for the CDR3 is TGTGCCAGCAGCTTAGCGAAAGGGACCCCCTACGAGCAGTACTTC. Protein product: CASSLAKGTPYEQYF.

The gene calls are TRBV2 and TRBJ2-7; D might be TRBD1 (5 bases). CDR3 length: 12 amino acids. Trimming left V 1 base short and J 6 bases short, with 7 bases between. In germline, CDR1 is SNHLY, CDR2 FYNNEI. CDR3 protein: CASSEVGAEQYF. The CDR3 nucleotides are TGTGCCAGCAGTGAAGTAGGGGCCGAGCAGTACTTC.

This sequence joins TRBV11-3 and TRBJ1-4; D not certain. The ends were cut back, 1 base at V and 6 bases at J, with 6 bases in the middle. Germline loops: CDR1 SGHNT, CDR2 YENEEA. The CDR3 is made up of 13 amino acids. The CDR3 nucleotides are TGTGCCAGCAGCTTAGGAGGTTATGAAAAACTGTTTTTT. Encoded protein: CASSLGGYEKLFF.

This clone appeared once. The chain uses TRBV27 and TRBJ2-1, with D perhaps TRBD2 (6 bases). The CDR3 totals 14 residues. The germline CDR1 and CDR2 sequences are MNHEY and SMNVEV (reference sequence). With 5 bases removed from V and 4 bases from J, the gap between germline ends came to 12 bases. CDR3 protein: CASSIGGVYNEQFF. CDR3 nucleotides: TGTGCCAGCAGTATCGGCGGGGTGTACAATGAGCAGTTCTTC.

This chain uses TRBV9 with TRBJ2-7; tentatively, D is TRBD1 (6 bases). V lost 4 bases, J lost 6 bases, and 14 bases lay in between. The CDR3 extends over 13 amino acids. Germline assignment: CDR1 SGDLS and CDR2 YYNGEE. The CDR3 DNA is TGTGCCAGCAGCTCCTGGACAGATGGCGAGCAGTACTTC. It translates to CASSSWTDGEQYF.

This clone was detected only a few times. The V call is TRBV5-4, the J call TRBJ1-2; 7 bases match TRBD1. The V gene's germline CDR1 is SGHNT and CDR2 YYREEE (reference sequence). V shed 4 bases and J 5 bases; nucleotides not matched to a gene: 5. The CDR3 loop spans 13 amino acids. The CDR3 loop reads CASSPRDSYGYTF. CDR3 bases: TGTGCCAGCAGCCCCAGGGACAGTTATGGCTACACCTTC. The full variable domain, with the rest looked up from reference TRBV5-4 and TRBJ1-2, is ETGVTQSPTHLIKTRGQQVTLRCSSQSGHNTVSWYQQALGQGPQFIFQYYREEENGRGNFPPRFSGLQFPNYSSELNVNALELDDSALYLCASSPRDSYGYTFGSGTRLTVV.

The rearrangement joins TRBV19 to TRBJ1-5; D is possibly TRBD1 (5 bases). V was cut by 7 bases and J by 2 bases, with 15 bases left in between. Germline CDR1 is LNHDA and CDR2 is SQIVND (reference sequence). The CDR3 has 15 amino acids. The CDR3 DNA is TGTGCCAGTACGAGTAACTCCAGGGGCAATCAGCCCCAGCATTTT. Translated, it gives CASTSNSRGNQPQHF.

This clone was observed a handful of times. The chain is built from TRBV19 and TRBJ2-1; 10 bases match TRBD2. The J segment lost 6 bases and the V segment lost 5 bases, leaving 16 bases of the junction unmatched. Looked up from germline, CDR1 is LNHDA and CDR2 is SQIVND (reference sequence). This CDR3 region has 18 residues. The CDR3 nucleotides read TGTGCCAGTAGTTCCAACAGCGGAGCGGGAGGGCCGTCCAATGAGCAGTTCTTC. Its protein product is CASSSNSGAGGPSNEQFF.

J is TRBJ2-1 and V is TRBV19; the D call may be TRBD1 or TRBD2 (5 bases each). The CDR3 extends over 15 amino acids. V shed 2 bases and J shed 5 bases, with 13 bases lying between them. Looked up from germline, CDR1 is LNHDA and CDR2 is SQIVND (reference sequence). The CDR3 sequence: CASSILSKGHNEQFF. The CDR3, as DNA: TGTGCCAGTAGTATATTGTCTAAGGGACACAATGAGCAGTTCTTC. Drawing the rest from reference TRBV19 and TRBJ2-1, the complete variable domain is DGGITQSPKYLFRKEGQNVTLSCEQNLNHDAMYWYRQDPGQGLRLIYYSQIVNDFQKGDIAEGYSVSREKKESFPLTVTSAQKNPTAFYLCASSILSKGHNEQFFGPGTRLTVL.

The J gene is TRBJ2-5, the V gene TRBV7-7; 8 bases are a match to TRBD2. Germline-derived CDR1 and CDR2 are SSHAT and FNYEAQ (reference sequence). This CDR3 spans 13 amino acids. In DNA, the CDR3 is TGTGCTAGCGCACTAGCGGTACTGGAGACCCAGTACTTC. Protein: CASALAVLETQYF.

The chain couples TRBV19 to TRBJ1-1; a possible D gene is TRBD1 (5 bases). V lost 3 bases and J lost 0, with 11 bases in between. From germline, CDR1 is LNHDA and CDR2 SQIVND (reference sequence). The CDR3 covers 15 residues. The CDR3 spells CASSMRTTMNTEAFF. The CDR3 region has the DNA TGTGCCAGTAGTATGAGGACAACCATGAACACTGAAGCTTTCTTT.

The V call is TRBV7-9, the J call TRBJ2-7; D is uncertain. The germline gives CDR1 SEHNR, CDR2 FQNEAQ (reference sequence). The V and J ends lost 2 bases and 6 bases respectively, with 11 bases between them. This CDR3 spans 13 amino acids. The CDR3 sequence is CASSLTRTGEQYF. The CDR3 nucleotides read TGTGCCAGCAGCTTAACCCGGACCGGCGAGCAGTACTTC.

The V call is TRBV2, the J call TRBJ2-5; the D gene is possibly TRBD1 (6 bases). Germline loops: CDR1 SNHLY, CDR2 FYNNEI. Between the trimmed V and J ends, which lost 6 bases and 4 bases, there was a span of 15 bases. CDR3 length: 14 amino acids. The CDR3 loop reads CASRQTTGRETQYF. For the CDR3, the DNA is TGTGCCAGCAGACAAACTACAGGGCGAGAGACCCAGTACTTC.

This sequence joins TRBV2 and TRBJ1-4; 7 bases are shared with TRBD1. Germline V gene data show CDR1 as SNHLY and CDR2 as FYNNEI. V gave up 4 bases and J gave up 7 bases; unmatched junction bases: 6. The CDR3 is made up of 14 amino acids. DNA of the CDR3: TGTGCCAGCAGTGTGAGGGGGCTCGCTGAAAAACTGTTTTTT. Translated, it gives CASSVRGLAEKLFF.